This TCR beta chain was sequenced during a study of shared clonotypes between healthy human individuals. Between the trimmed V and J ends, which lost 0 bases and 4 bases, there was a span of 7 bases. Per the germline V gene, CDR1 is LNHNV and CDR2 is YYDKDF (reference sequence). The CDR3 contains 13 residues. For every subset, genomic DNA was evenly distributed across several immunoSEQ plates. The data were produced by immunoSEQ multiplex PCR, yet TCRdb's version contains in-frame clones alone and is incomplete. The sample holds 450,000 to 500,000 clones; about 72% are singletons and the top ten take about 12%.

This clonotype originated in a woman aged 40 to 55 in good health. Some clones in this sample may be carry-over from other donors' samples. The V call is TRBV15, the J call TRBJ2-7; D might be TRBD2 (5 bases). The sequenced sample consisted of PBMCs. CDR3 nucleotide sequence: TGTGCCACCAGCAGAGAAGGCGGGTACGAGCAGTACTTC. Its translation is CATSREGGYEQYF.